The present T cell receptor beta chain was sequenced within a study of OX40 agonist ivuxolimab in advanced cancers. The CDR3 loop spans 14 amino acids. V shed 3 bases and J shed 0 bases, with 9 bases lying between them. Germline assignment: CDR1 SEHNR and CDR2 FQNEAQ (reference sequence). Here immunoSEQ multiplex PCR was the method, and the copy in TCRdb shows in-frame clones only, minus some. Here the sample spans 70,000 or so clones, around 90% being singletons. The TCR originated in an adult with an advanced solid tumor such as melanoma, head and neck, liver or kidney cancer. The starting material was CD4+ or CD8+ T cells sorted from blood, obtained in a trial of the OX40 agonist ivuxolimab. J is TRBJ2-7 and V is TRBV7-9, with D tentatively TRBD2 (7 bases). Written as DNA, the CDR3 is TGTGCCAGCAGCTTCGGGGGGCCCTCCTACGAGCAGTACTTC. Protein sequence: CASSFGGPSYEQYF.